A selection of T cell receptor beta chains follows, all from one sample in a study of T cell responses to AZD1222 COVID-19 vaccine. Clones were read by immunoSEQ multiplex PCR, and TCRdb kept only the in-frame ones, dropping some. Of 140,000 to 150,000 clones listed, about 90% are singletons. The sample here was peripheral blood, taken 28 days after the second AZD1222 dose. Receptors were obtained from an adult who received the AZD1222 COVID-19 vaccine. Each CDR3 is given with its conserved first and last residue. The order of the fields is clone size, D gene, J gene, V gene, CDR3 DNA, CDR3 protein. The D gene is left open where the match is weak. The size entry is marked missing in some rows and otherwise reads once, few, many or a size class.

size: .; D: .; J: TRBJ1-5; V: TRBV6-2/TRBV6-3; DNA: TGTGCCAGCAGCGGAATAGACAATAGCAATCAGCCCCAGCATTTT; CDR3: CASSGIDNSNQPQHF
size: .; D: .; J: TRBJ2-5; V: TRBV9; DNA: TGTGCCAGCAGCGCCAGGGACATCCAAGAGACCCAGTACTTC; CDR3: CASSARDIQETQYF
size: once; D: TRBD1; J: TRBJ1-4; V: TRBV6-5; DNA: TGTGCCAGCAGTTACGGGGACAGGGTTCTTGAAAAACTGTTTTTT; CDR3: CASSYGDRVLEKLFF
size: .; D: TRBD1; J: TRBJ1-5; V: TRBV5-1; DNA: TGCGCCAGCAGCTTGGGGGGACAGGGGCCAAATCAGCCCCAGCATTTT; CDR3: CASSLGGQGPNQPQHF
size: .; D: .; J: TRBJ2-3; V: TRBV11-3; DNA: TGTGCCAGCAGCTTATTTCAGGCGAATACGCAGTATTTT; CDR3: CASSLFQANTQYF
size: .; D: .; J: TRBJ1-5; V: TRBV6-2/TRBV6-3; DNA: TGTGCCAGCAGTTACGCAGACAGGACGAATCAGCCCCAGCATTTT; CDR3: CASSYADRTNQPQHF
size: .; D: TRBD1; J: TRBJ2-1; V: TRBV29-1; DNA: TGCAGCGTCGCCGGGACAGGGTCCCGTAGCACTTACAATGAGCAGTTCTTC; CDR3: CSVAGTGSRSTYNEQFF
size: .; D: .; J: TRBJ2-7; V: TRBV6-5; DNA: TGTGCCAGCATCGTACAGGGTGGTGTTGGCGACGAGCAGTACTTC; CDR3: CASIVQGGVGDEQYF
size: .; D: .; J: TRBJ2-7; V: TRBV11-2; DNA: TGTGCCAGCAGCAGGTACGGGGTTGGCTACGAGCAGTACTTC; CDR3: CASSRYGVGYEQYF
size: .; D: .; J: TRBJ1-2; V: TRBV29-1; DNA: TGCAGCGTTGTCAGAGGGGCCAGTGGATACACCTTC; CDR3: CSVVRGASGYTF
size: .; D: TRBD1; J: TRBJ1-4; V: TRBV6-5; DNA: TGTGCCAGCAGTTACGGGACAGGGTCTGAAAAACTGTTTTTT; CDR3: CASSYGTGSEKLFF
size: .; D: .; J: TRBJ1-4; V: TRBV25-1; DNA: TGTGCCAGCAGTGTTGTTAAGGGGAAAGATGAAAAACTGTTTTTT; CDR3: CASSVVKGKDEKLFF
size: .; D: .; J: TRBJ2-5; V: TRBV4-1; DNA: TGCGCCAGCAGCCAAAAGGTTCGGGCCCAGTACTTC; CDR3: CASSQKVRAQYF
size: once; D: .; J: TRBJ2-7; V: TRBV7-9; DNA: TGTGCCAGCAGCTTAGCCAGTAACTCCTACGAGCAGTACTTC; CDR3: CASSLASNSYEQYF
size: .; D: .; J: TRBJ2-7; V: TRBV11-2; DNA: TGTGCCAGCAGCTTAGAGGACCGCTCCTACGAGCAGTACTTC; CDR3: CASSLEDRSYEQYF
size: .; D: .; J: TRBJ2-5; V: TRBV15; DNA: TGTGCCACCAGCAGACCGGAGGGCAGTAAAGAGACCCAGTACTTC; CDR3: CATSRPEGSKETQYF
size: .; D: .; J: TRBJ2-7; V: TRBV28; DNA: TGTGCCAGCAGCCTCGGTGGGGTCGAGCAGTACTTC; CDR3: CASSLGGVEQYF
size: .; D: .; J: TRBJ2-5; V: TRBV5-6; DNA: TGTGCCAGCAGTCCCCCCGCAGGGGAGGGAGAGACCCAGTACTTC; CDR3: CASSPPAGEGETQYF
size: .; D: .; J: TRBJ2-7; V: TRBV7-2; DNA: TGTGCCAGCAGGAACAACCTCGGGTCCTACGAGCAGTACTTC; CDR3: CASRNNLGSYEQYF
size: .; D: TRBD1; J: TRBJ2-3; V: TRBV9; DNA: TGTGCCAGCAGCGAGGCAGGACAGGGGAACACAGATACGCAGTATTTT; CDR3: CASSEAGQGNTDTQYF
size: .; D: .; J: TRBJ1-1; V: TRBV9; DNA: TGTGCCAGCAGCGTAGTAGGAGGTTCTGAAGCTTTCTTT; CDR3: CASSVVGGSEAFF
size: .; D: TRBD2; J: TRBJ2-5; V: TRBV5-1; DNA: TGCGCCAGCAGCTGGGGACTAGCGGGAGTAGGGGAGACCCAGTACTTC; CDR3: CASSWGLAGVGETQYF
size: .; D: .; J: TRBJ2-2; V: TRBV5-1; DNA: TGCGCCAGCAGCCCCCTGGCAGGGTCGAACACCGGGGAGCTGTTTTTT; CDR3: CASSPLAGSNTGELFF
size: once; D: TRBD2; J: TRBJ2-7; V: TRBV15; DNA: TGTGCCACCAGCAGAGATCGGGCGGGAGGGCCCCACGAGCAGTACTTC; CDR3: CATSRDRAGGPHEQYF
size: .; D: TRBD1; J: TRBJ1-5; V: TRBV19; DNA: TGTGCCAGTAGAAGGACAGGGGGCGATCAGCCCCAGCATTTT; CDR3: CASRRTGGDQPQHF
size: few; D: .; J: TRBJ1-6; V: TRBV6-2/TRBV6-3; DNA: TGTGCCAGCAGTTACTCGGCCGGGGGCCTCCACTTT; CDR3: CASSYSAGGLHF
size: .; D: .; J: TRBJ2-3; V: TRBV5-4; DNA: TGTGCCAGCAGCATAGAGGCAGGAGGGTTCGATACGCAGTATTTT; CDR3: CASSIEAGGFDTQYF
size: .; D: .; J: TRBJ1-2; V: TRBV28; DNA: TGTGCCAGCAGTTCTTCAACCTATGGCTACACCTTC; CDR3: CASSSSTYGYTF
size: once; D: .; J: TRBJ1-2; V: TRBV7-2; DNA: TGTGCCAGCAGCTTGGCAGGGCAATCCTATGGCTACACCTTC; CDR3: CASSLAGQSYGYTF
size: .; D: .; J: TRBJ1-5; V: TRBV12-5; DNA: TGTGCTAGTGGTTTGCCTGACCAGGGCCACAATCAGCCCCAGCATTTT; CDR3: CASGLPDQGHNQPQHF
size: .; D: TRBD1; J: TRBJ1-4; V: TRBV7-9; DNA: TGTGCCAGCAGCTTAGCTGGACAGGGGGCATCATCCGCTAATGAAAAACTGTTTTTT; CDR3: CASSLAGQGASSANEKLFF
size: .; D: .; J: TRBJ2-5; V: TRBV30; DNA: TGTGCCTGGAGGAAGGGACGGGAGACCCAGTACTTC; CDR3: CAWRKGRETQYF
size: .; D: .; J: TRBJ2-6; V: TRBV5-6; DNA: TGTGCCAGCAGCTTGAGCCCTCCGGGTGGGGCCAACGTCCTGACTTTC; CDR3: CASSLSPPGGANVLTF
size: .; D: TRBD1; J: TRBJ2-2; V: TRBV24-1; DNA: TGTGCCACCAGGGACAGGGTGGATAGTGGGGAGCTGTTTTTT; CDR3: CATRDRVDSGELFF
size: .; D: .; J: TRBJ2-6; V: TRBV19; DNA: TGTGCCAGTAGTGCACGGCAGCGCTCTGGGGCCAACGTCCTGACTTTC; CDR3: CASSARQRSGANVLTF
size: .; D: .; J: TRBJ1-3; V: TRBV19; DNA: TGTGCCAGTAGTATGACCGGAGGTGGAAACACCATATATTTT; CDR3: CASSMTGGGNTIYF
size: .; D: .; J: TRBJ1-1; V: TRBV7-9; DNA: TGTGCCAGCAGCTTATCCGGGAACACTGAAGCTTTCTTT; CDR3: CASSLSGNTEAFF
size: .; D: .; J: TRBJ1-3; V: TRBV5-1; DNA: TGCGCCAGCAGCTTGGAGGCCCCGAGCTCTGGAAACACCATATATTTT; CDR3: CASSLEAPSSGNTIYF
size: .; D: TRBD1; J: TRBJ1-4; V: TRBV7-6; DNA: TGTGCCAGCAGCCGCGGGGACAGCCCTAATGAAAAACTGTTTTTT; CDR3: CASSRGDSPNEKLFF
size: few; D: TRBD1; J: TRBJ2-2; V: TRBV7-6; DNA: TGTGCCAGCAGCTTAGGGCAACAGGGGCTAGGCGGGGAGCTGTTTTTT; CDR3: CASSLGQQGLGGELFF
size: .; D: TRBD1; J: TRBJ1-2; V: TRBV7-2; DNA: TGTGCCAGCAGCTTAGGGGACAGGGGCGCCTATGGCTACACCTTC; CDR3: CASSLGDRGAYGYTF
size: once; D: .; J: TRBJ1-4; V: TRBV7-9; DNA: TGTGCCAGCAGCTCACCCTGGGCGCGGGGGTCAACTAATGAAAAACTGTTTTTT; CDR3: CASSSPWARGSTNEKLFF
size: .; D: .; J: TRBJ2-3; V: TRBV25-1; DNA: TGTGCCAGCAGTGAAGGGTCAGGACGTAGCACAGATACGCAGTATTTT; CDR3: CASSEGSGRSTDTQYF
size: .; D: TRBD1; J: TRBJ2-6; V: TRBV5-6; DNA: TGTGCCAGCAGCTCCAAACCGGGACAGGTTTTCTCTGAGGCCAACGTCCTGACTTTC; CDR3: CASSSKPGQVFSEANVLTF
size: .; D: .; J: TRBJ1-1; V: TRBV19; DNA: TGTGCCAGTAGTCTGGGACAAGCGGGTACTGAAGCTTTCTTT; CDR3: CASSLGQAGTEAFF
size: .; D: TRBD2; J: TRBJ2-3; V: TRBV4-3; DNA: TGCGCCAGCAGCCAAGATTTGACCGGCAGCGGGAGGGGAGAAGATACGCAGTATTTT; CDR3: CASSQDLTGSGRGEDTQYF
size: .; D: TRBD1; J: TRBJ1-2; V: TRBV28; DNA: TGTGCCAGCAGCTCAGGGGGAGCTAACTATGGCTACACCTTC; CDR3: CASSSGGANYGYTF
size: .; D: .; J: TRBJ2-7; V: TRBV5-1; DNA: TGCGCCAGCAGCAAATCGACTGACCGTCCCTACGAGCAGTACTTC; CDR3: CASSKSTDRPYEQYF